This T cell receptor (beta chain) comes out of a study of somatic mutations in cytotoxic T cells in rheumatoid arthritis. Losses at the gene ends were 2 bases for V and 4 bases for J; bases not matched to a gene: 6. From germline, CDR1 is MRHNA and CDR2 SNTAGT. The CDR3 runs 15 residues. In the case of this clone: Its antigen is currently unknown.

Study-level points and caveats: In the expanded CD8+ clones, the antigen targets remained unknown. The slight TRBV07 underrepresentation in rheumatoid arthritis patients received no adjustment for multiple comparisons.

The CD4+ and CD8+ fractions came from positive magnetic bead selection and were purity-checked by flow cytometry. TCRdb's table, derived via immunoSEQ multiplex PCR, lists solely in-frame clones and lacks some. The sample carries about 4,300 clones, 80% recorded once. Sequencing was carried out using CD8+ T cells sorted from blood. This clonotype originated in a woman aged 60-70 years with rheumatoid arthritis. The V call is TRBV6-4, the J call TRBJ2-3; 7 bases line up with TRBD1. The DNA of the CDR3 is TGTGCCAGCAGTGACATCGCAGGGGGTCCAGATACGCAGTATTTT. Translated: CASSDIAGGPDTQYF.